A selection of T cell receptor beta chains follows, all from one sample in a study of cytomegalovirus exposure and HLA in healthy donors. Libraries were prepared by immunoSEQ multiplex PCR; TCRdb keeps only in-frame clonotypes and omits some of them. The table includes over 55,000 clones, over 60% detected once. Sequencing was carried out using PBMCs. The receptors here all came from a man in his forties or fifties in good health and CMV-seropositive. The CDR3 runs from the conserved cysteine through the conserved F or W. The order of the fields is V gene, clone size, D gene, CDR3 length, J gene, CDR3 DNA, CDR3 protein. D genes are given only for firm matches. A clone size is listed for some rows: how often the clone was seen (once, few, many), or a class if it is expanded.

v_gene: TRBV28
abundance: NA
d_gene: NA
len: 15
j_gene: TRBJ1-4
CDR3nt: TGTGCCAGCACCCAGGACAGCGTTGGGGTGGAAAAACTGTTTTTT
CDR3aa: CASTQDSVGVEKLFF

v_gene: TRBV7-9
abundance: NA
d_gene: TRBD1
len: 15
j_gene: TRBJ1-4
CDR3nt: TGTGCCAGCAGCTTACGACAGGGGGTGAATGAAAAACTGTTTTTT
CDR3aa: CASSLRQGVNEKLFF

v_gene: TRBV6-1
abundance: NA
d_gene: TRBD1
len: 16
j_gene: TRBJ1-6
CDR3nt: TGTGCCAGCAGTGCGCCGACAGGGGTTGGGAATTCACCCCTCCACTTT
CDR3aa: CASSAPTGVGNSPLHF

v_gene: TRBV5-1
abundance: NA
d_gene: TRBD2
len: 17
j_gene: TRBJ2-1
CDR3nt: TGCGCCAGCAGCTTACTAGCGGGAGGGCCCTCCTACAATGAGCAGTTCTTC
CDR3aa: CASSLLAGGPSYNEQFF

v_gene: TRBV7-2
abundance: few
d_gene: NA
len: 12
j_gene: TRBJ2-3
CDR3nt: TGTGCCAGCAGCGTATTCACAGATACGCAGTATTTT
CDR3aa: CASSVFTDTQYF

v_gene: TRBV5-4
abundance: NA
d_gene: NA
len: 15
j_gene: TRBJ2-5
CDR3nt: TGTGCCAGCAGCCCCCGCTGGGGCGCAGGAGAGACCCAGTACTTC
CDR3aa: CASSPRWGAGETQYF

v_gene: TRBV19
abundance: once
d_gene: NA
len: 14
j_gene: TRBJ2-7
CDR3nt: TGTGCCAGTAGTATTGTAGTGGGAGCCTACGAGCAGTACTTC
CDR3aa: CASSIVVGAYEQYF

v_gene: TRBV15
abundance: NA
d_gene: NA
len: 15
j_gene: TRBJ1-1
CDR3nt: TGTGCCACCAGCAGAGCCGGGGGGGGTAAGGCTGAAGCTTTCTTT
CDR3aa: CATSRAGGGKAEAFF

v_gene: TRBV5-1
abundance: NA
d_gene: TRBD1
len: 14
j_gene: TRBJ1-2
CDR3nt: TGCGCCAGCAGCTTGCTGGGACAGGGGTATGGCTACACCTTC
CDR3aa: CASSLLGQGYGYTF

v_gene: TRBV10-2
abundance: NA
d_gene: TRBD1
len: 17
j_gene: TRBJ2-7
CDR3nt: TGCGCCAGCAGCCAATTTCCCGGGACAGGGGTCTTCTACGAGCAGTACTTC
CDR3aa: CASSQFPGTGVFYEQYF

v_gene: TRBV7-2
abundance: NA
d_gene: NA
len: 15
j_gene: TRBJ1-3
CDR3nt: TGTGCCAGCAGCTCCGGTAGTAATCCTGGAAACACCATATATTTT
CDR3aa: CASSSGSNPGNTIYF

v_gene: TRBV5-1
abundance: NA
d_gene: NA
len: 14
j_gene: TRBJ1-1
CDR3nt: TGCGCCAGCAGCTTGGGCCGGGTGAACACTGAAGCTTTCTTT
CDR3aa: CASSLGRVNTEAFF

v_gene: TRBV18
abundance: NA
d_gene: NA
len: 16
j_gene: TRBJ2-7
CDR3nt: TGTGCCAGCTCACCACGATCCCAGGGATCCGGCTACGAGCAGTACTTC
CDR3aa: CASSPRSQGSGYEQYF

v_gene: TRBV4-3
abundance: NA
d_gene: NA
len: 15
j_gene: TRBJ2-2
CDR3nt: TGCGCCAGCAGCCAAGACGCCAGGGTGCCCGGGGAGCTGTTTTTT
CDR3aa: CASSQDARVPGELFF

v_gene: TRBV7-2
abundance: few
d_gene: TRBD1
len: 18
j_gene: TRBJ1-2
CDR3nt: TGTGCCAGCAGCTTAGCAGCCAGTGGACAGGGTTCGAACTATGGCTACACCTTC
CDR3aa: CASSLAASGQGSNYGYTF

v_gene: TRBV27
abundance: NA
d_gene: TRBD1
len: 15
j_gene: TRBJ2-5
CDR3nt: TGTGCCAGCAGTGCTCGACAGGGGGCAACAGAGACCCAGTACTTC
CDR3aa: CASSARQGATETQYF

v_gene: TRBV18
abundance: NA
d_gene: TRBD1
len: 15
j_gene: TRBJ2-7
CDR3nt: TGTGCCAGCTCACCATCGTCAGGGGGTAACGTCGAGCAGTACTTC
CDR3aa: CASSPSSGGNVEQYF

v_gene: TRBV5-1
abundance: NA
d_gene: NA
len: 13
j_gene: TRBJ2-5
CDR3nt: TGCGCCAGCTCTTCTTTCCTCGGAGAGACCCAGTACTTC
CDR3aa: CASSSFLGETQYF

v_gene: TRBV25-1
abundance: NA
d_gene: NA
len: 14
j_gene: TRBJ2-1
CDR3nt: TGTGCCAGCAGTGGGGGACACGCCTACAATGAGCAGTTCTTC
CDR3aa: CASSGGHAYNEQFF

v_gene: TRBV25-1
abundance: NA
d_gene: TRBD1
len: 14
j_gene: TRBJ1-2
CDR3nt: TGTGCCAGCAGTCCCGGGACAGGACCCTATGGCTACACCTTC
CDR3aa: CASSPGTGPYGYTF